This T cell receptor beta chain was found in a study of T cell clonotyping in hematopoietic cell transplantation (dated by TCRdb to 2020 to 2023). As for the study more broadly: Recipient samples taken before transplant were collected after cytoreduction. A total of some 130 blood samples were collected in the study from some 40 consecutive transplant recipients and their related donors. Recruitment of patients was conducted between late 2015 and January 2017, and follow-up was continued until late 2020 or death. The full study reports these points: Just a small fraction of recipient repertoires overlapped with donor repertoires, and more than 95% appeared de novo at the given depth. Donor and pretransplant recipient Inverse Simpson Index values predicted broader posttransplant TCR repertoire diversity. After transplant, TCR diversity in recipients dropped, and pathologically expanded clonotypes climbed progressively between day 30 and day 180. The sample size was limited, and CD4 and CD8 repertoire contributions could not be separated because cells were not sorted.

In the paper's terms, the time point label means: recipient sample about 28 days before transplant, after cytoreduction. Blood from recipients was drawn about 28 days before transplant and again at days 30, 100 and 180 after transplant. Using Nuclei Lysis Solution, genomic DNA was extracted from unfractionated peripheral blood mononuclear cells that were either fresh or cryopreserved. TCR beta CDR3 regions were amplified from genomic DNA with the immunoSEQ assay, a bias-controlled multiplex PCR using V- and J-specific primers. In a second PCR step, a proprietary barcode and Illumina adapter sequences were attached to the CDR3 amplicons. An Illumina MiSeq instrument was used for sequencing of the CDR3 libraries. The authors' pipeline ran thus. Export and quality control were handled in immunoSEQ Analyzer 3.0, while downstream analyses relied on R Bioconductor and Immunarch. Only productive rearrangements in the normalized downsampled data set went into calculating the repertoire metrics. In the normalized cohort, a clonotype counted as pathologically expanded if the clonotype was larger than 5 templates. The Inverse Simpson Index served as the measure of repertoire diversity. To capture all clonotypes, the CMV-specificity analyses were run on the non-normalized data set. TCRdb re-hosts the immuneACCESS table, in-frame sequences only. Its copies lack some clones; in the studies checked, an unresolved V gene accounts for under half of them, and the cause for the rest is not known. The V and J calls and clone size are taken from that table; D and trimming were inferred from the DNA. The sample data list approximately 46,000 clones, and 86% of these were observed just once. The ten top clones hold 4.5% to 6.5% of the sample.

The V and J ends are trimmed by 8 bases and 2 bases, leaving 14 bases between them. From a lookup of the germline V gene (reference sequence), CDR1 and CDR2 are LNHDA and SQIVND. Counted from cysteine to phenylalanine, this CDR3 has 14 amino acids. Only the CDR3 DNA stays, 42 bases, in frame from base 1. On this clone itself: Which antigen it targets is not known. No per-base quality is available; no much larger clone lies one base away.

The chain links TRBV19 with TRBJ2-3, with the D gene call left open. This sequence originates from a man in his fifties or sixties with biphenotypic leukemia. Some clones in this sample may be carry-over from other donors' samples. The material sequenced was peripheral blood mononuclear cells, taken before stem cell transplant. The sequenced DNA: TGTGCCAGTGGCAGCGCCGGACCCACAGATACGCAGTATTTT. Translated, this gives CASGSAGPTDTQYF.